This T cell receptor beta chain was observed in a study of identical twins. TCRdb ran MiXCR on the 5' RACE reads and lists one entry per CDR3 protein. The sample records hundreds of thousands of distinct CDR3 sequences, 15% to 20% being singletons. The CDR3 has 15 amino acids. Per the germline V gene, CDR1 is SGDLS and CDR2 is YYNGEE. V dropped 0 bases and J dropped 2 bases, with 9 bases sitting between them. This clonotype was counted a few times. In addition, the sample was reused for a study of T cells expressing NK-cell markers.

The source of this sequence is a woman between 18 and 29 years old in good health. Sequences were obtained from PBMCs. The rearrangement uses TRBV9 and TRBJ2-1, with D possibly TRBD2 on 5 matching bases. CDR3 loop: CASSVAGLTYNEQFF. The DNA for the CDR3 is TGTGCCAGCAGCGTAGCTGGACTTACCTACAATGAGCAGTTCTTC.